This T cell receptor beta chain was recorded in a study of identifying expanded T cells in peripheral blood. Findings and caveats of the study: Variance in clone template counts between approximately two-week samples significantly increased with total template count across all healthy donors. Over two and four weeks, about 16 and 19 clones changed, versus around 1.1 between replicates.

With 0 bases removed from V and 6 bases from J, the gap between germline ends came to 13 bases. The CDR3 length is 15 residues. Germline V gene sequence: CDR1 SGDLS, CDR2 YYNGEE. During the collection period, no donor immune events like infections were recorded. On this clone itself: Its antigen is undetermined.

This table comes from immunoSEQ multiplex PCR, and its TCRdb copy is limited to in-frame clones, with some not included. The sample records about 91,000 clones, about 88% being singletons. The sequenced sample was blood. The source is a person aged 18 to 75 in good health. This rearrangement joins TRBV9 to TRBJ1-5, with D maybe TRBD1 (5 bases). CDR3 sequence reads: CASSVGGDPAQPQHF. Written as DNA, the CDR3 is TGTGCCAGCAGCGTAGGCGGGGACCCCGCTCAGCCCCAGCATTTT.